These T cell receptor beta chains were read from a single sample in a study of blood T cell repertoires in COVID-19. Clones were sequenced by immunoSEQ multiplex PCR, and TCRdb holds only the in-frame ones, with some missing. The table includes 60,000 to 85,000 clones, roughly 80% detected once. Sequencing used peripheral blood. Every receptor here comes from a man between 65 and 85 years old who had recovered from COVID-19. The CDR3 runs from the conserved cysteine through the conserved F or W. Each record gives: CDR3 DNA, CDR3 protein, clone size, J gene, V gene, D gene. D genes are given only for firm matches. Rows give clone size only sometimes, using once, few, many, or a class for an expanded clone.

TGTGCCAGCAGCGGCTACAGGCGTAGCACAGATACGCAGTATTTT | CASSGYRRSTDTQYF | . | TRBJ2-3 | TRBV5-6 | .
TGCGCCAGCAGCTTGGATCTCGCCGGTTACACCGGGGAGCTGTTTTTT | CASSLDLAGYTGELFF | . | TRBJ2-2 | TRBV5-1 | .
TGTGCCATCAACGGACAGGGTTCTTTTGGCTACACCTTC | CAINGQGSFGYTF | . | TRBJ1-2 | TRBV10-3 | TRBD1
TGTGCCAGCAGCTCGACAGGGAACTCACCCCTCCACTTT | CASSSTGNSPLHF | . | TRBJ1-6 | TRBV7-3 | TRBD1
TGTGCCTGGAGTCTACTCCGGGACTGGGGGACAGTAAGCTCCTACAATGAGCAGTTCTTC | CAWSLLRDWGTVSSYNEQFF | . | TRBJ2-1 | TRBV30 | .
TGCGCCAGCAGCCAAGATTCGGCTAGATTAATAGGGGGGGACCATGAGCAGTTCTTC | CASSQDSARLIGGDHEQFF | . | TRBJ2-1 | TRBV4-3 | .
TGTGCCAGTAGTATTCCCGGGACAGGGAATAATGAAAAACTGTTTTTT | CASSIPGTGNNEKLFF | . | TRBJ1-4 | TRBV19 | TRBD1
TGTGCCAGCATACTACAGGGGGCGGGCACAGATACGCAGTATTTT | CASILQGAGTDTQYF | . | TRBJ2-3 | TRBV2 | TRBD1
TGCGCCAGCAGCCAAGACAAGGGGGTAGGGGGGCAGTACTTC | CASSQDKGVGGQYF | few | TRBJ2-7 | TRBV4-3 | .
TGTGCCAGTAGTTCCGGGACTAGCTCCCACAATGAGCAGTTCTTC | CASSSGTSSHNEQFF | . | TRBJ2-1 | TRBV19 | TRBD2
TGTGCCAGCAGTGTTCGGACTAGTCGAGAGACCCAGTACTTC | CASSVRTSRETQYF | . | TRBJ2-5 | TRBV2 | TRBD2
TGCGCCAGCAGCCAAGCGTCCTTGGCCTACCGACTAGGGAAGGGGAGTGGGGAGCTGTTTTTT | CASSQASLAYRLGKGSGELFF | . | TRBJ2-2 | TRBV4-1 | .
TGTGCCAGCAGCTTAGTCCTAGCGGGAGGGGCCGAGCAGTACTTC | CASSLVLAGGAEQYF | few | TRBJ2-7 | TRBV7-2 | TRBD2
TGCGCCAGCAGCCACCTAACTAGCGGGAGGCTCGGGGAGCTGTTTTTT | CASSHLTSGRLGELFF | few | TRBJ2-2 | TRBV4-1 | TRBD2
TGTGCCAGCAGCTTGCGGACTAGCGGCGTCACAGATACGCAGTATTTT | CASSLRTSGVTDTQYF | . | TRBJ2-3 | TRBV5-4 | TRBD2
TGCGCCAGCAGCCAAGGGGGACAGAATCAGCCCCAGCATTTT | CASSQGGQNQPQHF | . | TRBJ1-5 | TRBV4-1 | TRBD1
TGTGCCAGTAGTATTGGACAGGGGGTCTCCTACGAGCAGTACTTC | CASSIGQGVSYEQYF | . | TRBJ2-7 | TRBV19 | TRBD1
TGCGCCAGCAGCCGAGCATCGCGGGAGGCCTACACAGATACGCAGTATTTT | CASSRASREAYTDTQYF | . | TRBJ2-3 | TRBV4-1 | TRBD2
TGTGCCAGCAGCTTGAGGGGGGGGTCTCGCGAGCAGTACTTC | CASSLRGGSREQYF | . | TRBJ2-7 | TRBV5-4 | .
TGTGCCAGCAGTTTACCCGACGGGGGGGGCAATCAGCCCCAGCATTTT | CASSLPDGGGNQPQHF | . | TRBJ1-5 | TRBV28 | .
TGTGCCAGTAGTATTCGAGGGGAAAAACTGTTTTTT | CASSIRGEKLFF | . | TRBJ1-4 | TRBV19 | .
TGTGCCAGCAGCCCAGTTATGGGGCCTGGAAACACCATATATTTT | CASSPVMGPGNTIYF | once | TRBJ1-3 | TRBV7-7 | .
TGTGCCACCAGTGATCCCCCACAGGGTGGTCGCACAGATACGCAGTATTTT | CATSDPPQGGRTDTQYF | . | TRBJ2-3 | TRBV24-1 | .
TGTGCCAGCAGCCAAGAAGACAGGGATTCTGGAAACACCATATATTTT | CASSQEDRDSGNTIYF | . | TRBJ1-3 | TRBV3-1/TRBV3-2 | TRBD1
TGTGCCAGCAGCGACGGACTAGCGGGGGGGCTTAAGACCCAGTACTTC | CASSDGLAGGLKTQYF | . | TRBJ2-5 | TRBV13 | TRBD2
TGTGCCAGCAGCTTAGATTCAGGGGTTGGGACCCAGTACTTC | CASSLDSGVGTQYF | . | TRBJ2-5 | TRBV7-2 | .
TGTGCCAGCAGTAAAAAGGGGATGAACACTGAAGCTTTCTTT | CASSKKGMNTEAFF | . | TRBJ1-1 | TRBV6-5 | .